These T cell receptor beta chains were read from a single sample in a study of CXCR3-negative and CXCR3-positive naive CD8 T cells. TCRdb re-called the 5' RACE reads and catalogs CDR3 proteins one per entry, DNA excluded. Its listing shows about 98,000 distinct CDR3 sequences. Material for sequencing was naive CXCR3+ CD8+ T cells from blood. These TCRs come from a human donor in good health. Some clones in this sample may be carry-over from other donors' samples. CDR3s include the opening cysteine and the closing phenylalanine or tryptophan.

j_gene | v_gene | CDR3aa
TRBJ2-2 | TRBV28 | CASSHRTRIFTGELFF
TRBJ2-7 | TRBV12-3/TRBV12-4 | CASSWPGQGHEQYF
TRBJ2-7 | TRBV7-2 | CASSPGAPYEQYF
TRBJ1-1 | TRBV7-9 | CASSPRDLTEPFF
TRBJ2-1 | TRBV7-7 | CASSPDSSSYNEQLF
TRBJ2-2 | TRBV25-1 | CASSERSVGGELFF
TRBJ2-7 | TRBV4-1 | CASSQEEGSYEQYF
TRBJ1-5 | TRBV28 | CASSFRDSVRPQHF
TRBJ2-7 | TRBV7-2 | CASSPPGSGGAHEQYF
TRBJ2-1 | TRBV5-1 | CASSRTPALGSYNEQFF
TRBJ1-1 | TRBV5-1 | CASSLAGGIATEAFF
TRBJ1-4 | TRBV11-2 | CASSREDAGTWGKLFF
TRBJ2-7 | TRBV20-1 | CSARDTLNSSYEQYF